This T cell receptor beta chain stems from a study of blood T cell repertoires in COVID-19. Overall study context: Acute and convalescent COVID-19 specimens originated in the United States, Italy and Spain.

Germline V gene data show CDR1 as SQVTM and CDR2 as ANQGSEA. Trimming cost V 6 bases and J 7 bases; bases outside gene matches: 3. The CDR3 totals 12 residues. As originally analysed: Researchers report that nucleated cell counts were estimated from reference gene primer amplification. Clones were read by immunoSEQ multiplex PCR, and TCRdb kept only the in-frame ones, dropping some. Clonal size and the V and J genes are those of that table, whereas D and trimming came from the DNA. The sample yields 250,000 to 300,000 clones, 75% to 90% seen once. This sequence was found in a man aged 50-59 years with acute or convalescent COVID-19. Sequencing input: peripheral blood. The chain employs TRBV29-1 and TRBJ1-5; 10 nucleotides agree with TRBD1. CDR3 region: CSVGTGEQPQHF. In DNA form, the CDR3 reads TGCAGCGTCGGGACAGGGGAACAGCCCCAGCATTTT.